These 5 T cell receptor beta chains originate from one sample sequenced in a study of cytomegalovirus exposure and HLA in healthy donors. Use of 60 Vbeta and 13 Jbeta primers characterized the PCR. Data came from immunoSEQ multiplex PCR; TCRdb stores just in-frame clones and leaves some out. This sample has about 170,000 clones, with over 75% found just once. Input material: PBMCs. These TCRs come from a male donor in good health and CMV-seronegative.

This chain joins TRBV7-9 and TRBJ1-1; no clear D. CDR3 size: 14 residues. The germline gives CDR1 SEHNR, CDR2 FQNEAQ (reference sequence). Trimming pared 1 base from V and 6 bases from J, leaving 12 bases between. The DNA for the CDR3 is TGTGCCAGCAGCTTAGACCCTGCAACGGCTGAAGCTTTCTTT. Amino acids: CASSLDPATAEAFF.

CDR3 sequence (DNA): TGCGCCAGCAGCCCGTCGACAGGCCGGACCCCCAACACTGAAGCTTTCTTT. This gives the protein CASSPSTGRTPNTEAFF. This chain connects TRBV4-3 to TRBJ1-1; tentatively, D is TRBD1 (6 bases). This CDR3 spans 17 amino acids. Germline V gene lookup returns CDR1 LGHNA and CDR2 YSLEER. The ends were cut back, 4 bases at V and 2 bases at J, with 20 bases in the middle.

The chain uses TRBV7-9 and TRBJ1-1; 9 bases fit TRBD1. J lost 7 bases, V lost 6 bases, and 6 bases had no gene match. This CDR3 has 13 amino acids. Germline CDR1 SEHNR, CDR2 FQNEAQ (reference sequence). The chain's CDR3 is CASRQQGAVEAFF. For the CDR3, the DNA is TGTGCCAGCAGACAACAGGGGGCGGTTGAAGCTTTCTTT.

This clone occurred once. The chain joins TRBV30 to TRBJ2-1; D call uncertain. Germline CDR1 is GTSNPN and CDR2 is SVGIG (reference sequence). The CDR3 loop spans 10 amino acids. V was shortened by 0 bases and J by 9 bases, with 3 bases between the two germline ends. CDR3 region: CAWSVLEQFF. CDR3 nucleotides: TGTGCCTGGAGTGTACTTGAGCAGTTCTTC.

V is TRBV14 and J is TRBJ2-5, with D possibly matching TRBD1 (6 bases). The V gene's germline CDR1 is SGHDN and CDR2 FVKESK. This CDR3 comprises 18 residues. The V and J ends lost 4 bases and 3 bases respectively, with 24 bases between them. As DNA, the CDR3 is TGTGCCAGCAGCCTGATCCTACAGGGATGGGTTGGAGAAGAGACCCAGTACTTC. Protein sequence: CASSLILQGWVGEETQYF.